This paragraph covers one T cell receptor beta chain sequence. These data originate in a study of T cell changes during pregnancy in multiple sclerosis. Repertoires were generated with immunoSEQ multiplex PCR, while TCRdb's copy carries only in-frame clones and drops some. The table includes approximately 100,000 clones, around 90% detected once. The ends lost 3 bases at V and 2 bases at J; junction bases unmatched: 3. CDR1 and CDR2 (germline): MGHRA, YSYEKL. The CDR3 is 14 amino acids. This TCR came from a female donor with multiple sclerosis, enrolled in a pregnancy study. The sample in question was peripheral blood, obtained in the second trimester of pregnancy. The chain has TRBV4-1 and TRBJ1-2, with 7 nucleotides matching TRBD1. As DNA, the CDR3 is TGCGCCAGCAGCCAGGAGACAGGGAACTATGGCTACACCTTC. It codes for CASSQETGNYGYTF.